This is a list of T cell receptor beta chains from one sample in a study of T cells in Graves' hyperthyroidism and ophthalmopathy. TCRdb passed the multiplex PCR reads through MiXCR, listing each CDR3 protein once. The repertoire consists of under 550,000 distinct CDR3 sequences, with 15% to 20% occurring once and the leading ten covering 47%. Input material: blood. The receptors shown here come from a man aged 35-49 years with Graves' ophthalmopathy. The CDR3 runs from the conserved cysteine through the conserved F or W. D genes are given only for firm matches. Part of the rows lack a size; the others show once, few, many or a class for expanded clones.

>14|-|TRBJ1-2|TRBV6-1|-
TGTGCCAGCAGAGATGGGGGGGTGGTGATAGGCTACACCTTC
CASRDGGVVIGYTF
>14|TRBD1|TRBJ1-1|TRBV5-1|many
TGCGCCAGCAGCCCGGGACAGGGACAGGGTGAAGCTTTCTTT
CASSPGQGQGEAFF
>14|-|TRBJ2-7|TRBV28|many
-
CASSFLAGVDEQYF
>15|TRBD2|TRBJ2-5|TRBV28|-
TGTGCCAGCAGACCCACCGGCGGGGGGCGGGGGACCCAGTACTTC
CASRPTGGGRGTQYF
>16|-|TRBJ2-7|TRBV5-4|few
TGTGCCAGCAGCTCGTTGACAGGCTCATGGGGATACGAGCAGTACTTC
CASSSLTGSWGYEQYF
>15|-|TRBJ2-1|TRBV2|few
TGTGCCAGCAGCGATCGGGGGAGGATCTACAATGAGCAGTTCTTC
CASSDRGRIYNEQFF
>14|TRBD2|TRBJ2-5|TRBV28|many
TGTGCCAGCTCCGATAGCGGGAGGGCAGAGACCCAGTACTTC
CASSDSGRAETQYF
>16|-|TRBJ2-7|TRBV2|few
TGTGCCGGTCGCCCCGGCCCCGGGGGGCTAGCGAACGAGCAGTACTTC
CAGRPGPGGLANEQYF
>14|-|TRBJ1-1|TRBV15|-
TGTGCCACCAGCACCCGTACCTCGAACACTGAAGCTTTCTTT
CATSTRTSNTEAFF
>12|TRBD2|TRBJ2-7|TRBV29-1|-
TGCAGCGTTGGGGGAGGGTCCCACGAGCAGTACTTC
CSVGGGSHEQYF
>15|-|TRBJ2-5|TRBV6-2/TRBV6-3|many
TGTGCCAGCAGTTACTGGCGGACTGACCAAGAGACCCAGTACTTC
CASSYWRTDQETQYF
>15|-|TRBJ2-7|TRBV27|few
TGTGCCAGCAGTTTAAGAGGGACCAATTCCTACGAGCAGTACTTC
CASSLRGTNSYEQYF
>15|-|TRBJ1-1|TRBV3-1|-
TGTGCCAGCAGCCAAGGGTGGGGGTTGAACACTGAAGCTTTCTTT
CASSQGWGLNTEAFF
>15|TRBD2|TRBJ2-1|TRBV20-1|many
TGCAGTGCTCAGAAGGGGACTAGCGTGAACAATGAGCAGTTCTTC
CSAQKGTSVNNEQFF
>15|-|TRBJ1-6|TRBV5-8|-
TGTGCCAGCAGCTTAGGGCGCCCGAGTGGTTCACCCCTCCACTTT
CASSLGRPSGSPLHF
>14|TRBD1|TRBJ1-6|TRBV7-9|few
TGTGCCAGCAGCTTAGAGGGACAGGGTTCACCCCTCCACTTT
CASSLEGQGSPLHF
>15|TRBD2|TRBJ2-5|TRBV25-1|-
TGTGCCAGCAGTGAACCGGGACTAGCCTCGGGGACCCAGTACTTC
CASSEPGLASGTQYF
>15|TRBD2|TRBJ2-1|TRBV12-3/TRBV12-4|few
TGTGCCAGCAGTTTATCAACCGGGACTATCAATGAGCAGTTCTTC
CASSLSTGTINEQFF
>15|-|TRBJ2-7|TRBV7-9|few
TGTGCCAGCAGCTTAGTAGGGCAGCTTTCCTACGAGCAGTACTTC
CASSLVGQLSYEQYF
>13|-|TRBJ2-7|TRBV9|few
TGTGCCAGCAGCGTAGGGAATACCTACGAGCAGTACTTC
CASSVGNTYEQYF
>13|-|TRBJ2-7|TRBV6-2/TRBV6-3|-
TGTGCCAGCAGAGCCGCTGGATCCTACGAGCAGTACTTC
CASRAAGSYEQYF
>14|-|TRBJ2-2|TRBV4-2|few
TGTGCCAGCAGCCCCGCTGCGGAGTCCGGGGAGCTGTTTTTT
CASSPAAESGELFF
>14|TRBD1|TRBJ2-7|TRBV6-1|many
TGTGCCAGCATGGGGAAGGACAGGGGCTACGAGCAGTACTTC
CASMGKDRGYEQYF
>13|-|TRBJ1-3|TRBV12-3/TRBV12-4|few
TGTGCCAGCAGACCTGGGATGGGAAACACCATATATTTT
CASRPGMGNTIYF
>15|TRBD1|TRBJ2-7|TRBV19|-
TGTGCCAGTAATTCCGGACAGGGGGCGGGCTACGAGCAGTACTTC
CASNSGQGAGYEQYF
>14|TRBD1|TRBJ1-1|TRBV5-1|few
TGCGCCAGCCGCCTACAGGGGGCTAGCACTGAAGCTTTCTTT
CASRLQGASTEAFF
>15|-|TRBJ2-1|TRBV6-2/TRBV6-3|-
TGTGCCAGCAGTTACATCGGGCCTACCTACAATGAGCAGTTCTTC
CASSYIGPTYNEQFF
>14|TRBD1|TRBJ1-2|TRBV30|many
TGTGCCTCCGGGGCGCCAGGGGGCACCTATGGCTACACCTTC
CASGAPGGTYGYTF
>16|-|TRBJ2-2|TRBV15|-
TGTGCCACCAGCAGAGATATGAGTTCGAACACCGGGGAGCTGTTTTTT
CATSRDMSSNTGELFF
>14|-|TRBJ2-6|TRBV2|many
TGTGCCAGCAGTGGGACGTCTGGGGCCAACGTCCTGACTTTC
CASSGTSGANVLTF
>14|TRBD2|TRBJ2-3|TRBV7-9|-
TGTGCCAGCAGCCGGACTAGCGCGGGAGATACGCAGTATTTT
CASSRTSAGDTQYF
>17|TRBD2|TRBJ2-5|TRBV4-2|once
TGTGCCAGCAGCCAGGGACCGGGACTAGCGGCCCAAGAGACCCAGTACTTC
CASSQGPGLAAQETQYF
>17|TRBD2|TRBJ2-7|TRBV27|many
TGTGCCAGCAGTTTACGACTTACTAGCGCCTACTCCTACGAGCAGTACTTC
CASSLRLTSAYSYEQYF
>14|TRBD2|TRBJ2-1|TRBV7-6|few
TGTGCCAGCAGCTACCAGACTAGCGGCAATGAGCAGTTCTTC
CASSYQTSGNEQFF
>11|-|TRBJ2-7|TRBV28|many
TGTGCCAGCAGCCGTAGCGACGAGCAGTACTTC
CASSRSDEQYF
>15|-|TRBJ1-6|TRBV7-9|-
TGTGCCAGCAGCTTAGACTACGAGTCATATTCACCCCTCCACTTT
CASSLDYESYSPLHF
>20|TRBD2|TRBJ2-1|TRBV11-2|few
TGTGCCAGCGGATACCCCCCTACCGGGACTAGCGGGAGATCTTACAATGAGCAGTTCTTC
CASGYPPTGTSGRSYNEQFF
>14|TRBD2|TRBJ2-1|TRBV20-1|many
TGCAGTGCTATACCGATGGGGGGGTACAATGAGCAGTTCTTC
CSAIPMGGYNEQFF
>15|TRBD1|TRBJ2-7|TRBV30|-
TGTGCCTGGTCCAATTGGGGACAGAAGGCCTACGAGCAGTACTTC
CAWSNWGQKAYEQYF
>15|-|TRBJ1-5|TRBV6-1|many
TGTGCCAGCAGTGAAGCGGGAGGGAGCAATCAGCCCCAGCATTTT
CASSEAGGSNQPQHF
>11|-|TRBJ2-7|TRBV24-1|-
TGTGCCACCAGTCGGGGCTACGAGCAGTACTTC
CATSRGYEQYF
>16|TRBD2|TRBJ2-3|TRBV30|-
TGTGCCTGGAGCAAGGGACTAGCGGGAAGCACAGATACGCAGTATTTT
CAWSKGLAGSTDTQYF
>14|TRBD1|TRBJ1-1|TRBV19|few
TGTGCCAGTACTGAGCAGGGGGGTGACACTGAAGCTTTCTTT
CASTEQGGDTEAFF
>17|-|TRBJ1-4|TRBV11-2|-
TGTGCCAGCAGCTTAGTGGGCTCAGGGACAACTAATGAAAAACTGTTTTTT
CASSLVGSGTTNEKLFF
>12|TRBD1|TRBJ2-3|TRBV7-2|-
TGTGCCAGCGGACAGGGGCCGGATACGCAGTATTTT
CASGQGPDTQYF
>12|-|TRBJ1-2|TRBV7-9|-
TGTGCCAGCAGCGACGGTTTAGGAGGCTACACCTTC
CASSDGLGGYTF
>18|TRBD2|TRBJ2-1|TRBV24-1|-
TGTGCCACCGGGACTTTATCTACTATCGGGAGGGGAGGGGATGAGCAGTTCTTC
CATGTLSTIGRGGDEQFF
>15|TRBD1|TRBJ2-1|TRBV6-1|few
TGTGCCAGCAGCGAGACAGGGGGCACCTACAATGAGCAGTTCTTC
CASSETGGTYNEQFF
>16|TRBD2|TRBJ2-1|TRBV5-1|few
TGCGCCAGCAGTTCGGAGGGGAGCGGGGGGTACAATGAGCAGTTCTTC
CASSSEGSGGYNEQFF
>16|-|TRBJ1-4|TRBV2|few
TGTGCCAGCAGTGGGGGAAGCGACTGGCAAGCCGAAAAACTGTTTTTT
CASSGGSDWQAEKLFF